The 28 T cell receptor beta chains below come from one sample, sequenced in a study of CD8 T cells in Susac syndrome. Random hexamers served to reverse transcribe roughly 0.45 to 1 ug RNA. TCRdb processed the immunoSEQ multiplex PCR reads anew with MiXCR; each CDR3 protein has one entry. The table shows approximately 87,000 distinct CDR3 sequences, with around 96% occurring only once. The sequenced material came from CD8+ T cells from PBMCs. These receptors were obtained from a human donor with Susac syndrome.

V gene TRBV29-1 combines with J gene TRBJ2-3; tentatively, D is TRBD1 (5 bases). The V and J ends lost 3 bases and 3 bases respectively, with 10 bases between them. Germline V lookup: CDR1 SQVTM, CDR2 ANQGSEA. The CDR3 is 13 residues long. CDR3 region: CSVEDTETDTQYF. The CDR3 nucleotides are TGCAGCGTTGAGGACACTGAGACAGATACGCAGTATTTT.

The chain recombines TRBV7-9 with TRBJ1-2; 7 positions match TRBD1. Germline loops: CDR1 SEHNR, CDR2 FQNEAQ (reference sequence). The trim removed 5 bases at V and 8 bases at J, leaving 2 bases unmatched. CDR3 length: 11 residues. The CDR3 sequence is CASSAQGGYTF. The CDR3 bases are TGTGCCAGCAGCGCACAGGGGGGCTACACCTTC.

The rearrangement links TRBV29-1 to TRBJ2-2; D remains unclear. The length of the CDR3 is 10 residues. V dropped 6 bases and J dropped 4 bases, with 3 bases sitting between them. From germline, CDR1 is SQVTM and CDR2 ANQGSEA. The CDR3 region has the DNA TGCAGCGTGTTCACCGGGGAGCTGTTTTTT. Amino acid sequence: CSVFTGELFF.

For the CDR3, the DNA is TGTGCCTCAGACCAGGGGCTGGATGAAAAACTGTTTTTT. Its translation is CASDQGLDEKLFF. This chain connects TRBV7-9 to TRBJ1-4, with D possibly matching TRBD1 (6 bases). Germline V gene lookup returns CDR1 SEHNR and CDR2 FQNEAQ (reference sequence). This CDR3 has 13 residues. The V end was cut by 11 bases, the J end by 6 bases, with 16 bases between.

The V call is TRBV4-1, the J call TRBJ2-5, with 9 bases identical to TRBD1. In germline, CDR1 is MGHRA, CDR2 YSYEKL. V was pared by 4 bases and J by 5 bases, with 5 bases of the junction left unmatched. CDR3 length: 14 residues. The CDR3 spells CASSLRQGGETQYF. CDR3 DNA: TGCGCCAGCAGCCTTCGACAGGGGGGGGAGACCCAGTACTTC.

V gene TRBV7-2 combines with J gene TRBJ2-1; D is undetermined. This CDR3 contains 13 residues. CDR1 and CDR2 from the germline V gene are SGHTA and FQGNSA. Trimming shortened V by 4 bases and J by 8 bases, and 12 bases separated the two germline ends. CDR3 amino acids: CASSWVGRHEQFF. In DNA, the CDR3 is TGTGCCAGCAGCTGGGTTGGACGTCATGAGCAGTTCTTC.

The rearrangement uses TRBV19 and TRBJ2-1, with 10 bases matching TRBD2. The V segment lost 10 bases and the J segment 3 bases; nucleotides outside the gene matches: 9. The CDR3 consists of 15 residues. From germline, CDR1 is LNHDA and CDR2 SQIVND (reference sequence). CDR3 loop: CATAILAGIYNEQFF. In DNA, the CDR3 is TGTGCCACCGCGATACTAGCGGGGATCTACAATGAGCAGTTCTTC.

The chain joins TRBV7-6 to TRBJ2-5, with 8 bases fitting TRBD1. CDR3 length: 13 amino acids. Germline lookup yields CDR1 SGHVS and CDR2 FNYEAQ. J lost 3 bases, V lost 6 bases, and 3 bases had no gene match. The CDR3 DNA sequence: TGTGCCAGCAGTATGACAGGGGAAGAGACCCAGTACTTC. It translates to CASSMTGEETQYF.

This clonotype was found once. The J gene is TRBJ2-3, the V gene TRBV2, with D possibly being TRBD2 (5 bases). This CDR3 comprises 12 residues. V was trimmed by 9 bases and J by 4 bases, leaving 11 bases between them. The germline CDR1 and CDR2 sequences are SNHLY and FYNNEI. The CDR3 DNA reads TGTGCCAGTGACCCGCGGGCAGATACGCAGTATTTT. Amino acid sequence: CASDPRADTQYF.

The chain carries TRBV9 and TRBJ2-3; 10 bases map to TRBD2. The V gene's germline CDR1 is SGDLS and CDR2 YYNGEE. V dropped 2 bases and J dropped 0; count of bases not matched to a gene: 3. The CDR3 runs to 16 residues. The DNA of the CDR3 is TGTGCCAGCAGCGTGCAGCGGGAGGGTAGCACAGATACGCAGTATTTT. This gives the protein CASSVQREGSTDTQYF.

This clonotype occurred once. This chain connects TRBV30 to TRBJ1-2; D is uncertain. Germline V gene lookup returns CDR1 GTSNPN and CDR2 SVGIG (reference sequence). V gave up 5 bases and J gave up 8 bases, with 15 bases separating them. The CDR3 totals 12 residues. The chain's CDR3 is CAWGPGGNGYTF. CDR3 nucleotides: TGTGCCTGGGGACCTGGAGGGAACGGCTACACCTTC. The whole variable domain, remainder taken from reference TRBV30 and TRBJ1-2, is SQTIHQWPATLVQPVGSPLSLECTVEGTSNPNLYWYRQAAGRGLQLLFYSVGIGQISSEVPQNLSASRPQDRQFILSSKKLLLSDSGFYLCAWGPGGNGYTFGSGTRLTVV.

The chain employs TRBV15 and TRBJ2-5; D ambiguous. V was clipped by 4 bases and J by 4 bases, with 13 bases between them. This CDR3 comprises 14 residues. CDR1 and CDR2 from the germline V gene are LNHNV and YYDKDF (reference sequence). This CDR3 reads CATSNPARGETQYF. The CDR3 region has the DNA TGTGCCACCAGCAACCCGGCCCGTGGAGAGACCCAGTACTTC.

The J gene is TRBJ1-2, the V gene TRBV20-1; tentatively, D is TRBD1 (5 bases). V was trimmed by 2 bases and J by 6 bases, leaving 19 bases between them. Germline V gene lookup returns CDR1 DFQATT and CDR2 SNEGSKA (reference sequence). The CDR3 length is 15 residues. The CDR3 protein is CSARTREAPGHGYTF. In DNA form, the CDR3 reads TGCAGTGCTAGAACTAGGGAGGCTCCGGGGCATGGCTACACCTTC.

This clonotype was recorded only once. V usage is TRBV20-1 and J usage is TRBJ2-7, with D possibly matching TRBD2 (5 bases). Germline V gene sequence: CDR1 DFQATT, CDR2 SNEGSKA (reference sequence). This CDR3 has 15 residues. The V end was cut by 1 base, the J end by 7 bases, with 20 bases between. The CDR3: CSARGERNSLIEQYF. Here the CDR3 DNA reads TGCAGTGCTAGAGGGGAGCGGAACAGCCTAATTGAGCAGTACTTC.

This sequence joins TRBV7-8 and TRBJ2-7; D is perhaps TRBD2 (6 bases). The germline V gene has CDR1 SGHVS and CDR2 FQNEAQ. The CDR3 is 12 amino acids. Trimming pared 1 base from V and 11 bases from J, leaving 12 bases between. The CDR3 nucleotides are TGTGCCAGCAGCTTAGTAGGGAGGCCTAAGTACTTC. This gives the protein CASSLVGRPKYF. The variable domain in full, completed from reference TRBV7-8 and TRBJ2-7, reads GAGVSQSPRYKVAKRGQDVALRCDPISGHVSLFWYQQALGQGPEFLTYFQNEAQLDKSGLPSDRFFAERPEGSVSTLKIQRTQQEDSAVYLCASSLVGRPKYFGPGTRLTVT.

This chain links TRBV7-9 with TRBJ1-5, with a tentative D call TRBD1 (6 bases). The CDR3 consists of 14 residues. With 4 bases removed from V and 3 bases from J, the gap between germline ends came to 10 bases. Germline CDR1 reads SEHNR; CDR2 reads FQNEAQ (reference sequence). The CDR3 region has the DNA TGTGCCAGCAGCTCCCCGGGGGCCAATCAGCCCCAGCATTTT. It specifies CASSSPGANQPQHF. Together with reference TRBV7-9 and TRBJ1-5, the CDR3 gives the full variable domain: DTGVSQNPRHKITKRGQNVTFRCDPISEHNRLYWYRQTLGQGPEFLTYFQNEAQLEKSRLLSDRFSAERPKGSFSTLEIQRTEQGDSAMYLCASSSPGANQPQHFGDGTRLSIL.

The chain couples TRBV29-1 to TRBJ2-2; possible D gene TRBD1, 5 bases. The CDR3 sequence is 14 residues long. Trimming removed 4 bases at V and 5 bases at J, with 14 bases between. Per germline, CDR1 SQVTM and CDR2 ANQGSEA. This CDR3 reads CSVGWAGLTGELFF. As DNA, the CDR3 is TGCAGCGTTGGCTGGGCAGGGCTGACCGGGGAGCTGTTTTTT.

This rearrangement joins TRBV9 to TRBJ2-5, with D unclear. The ends were cut back, 3 bases at V and 5 bases at J, with 5 bases in the middle. The CDR3 has 11 amino acids. Germline CDR1 SGDLS, CDR2 YYNGEE. CDR3 bases: TGTGCCAGCAGCGACCTGGAGACCCAGTACTTC. Protein product: CASSDLETQYF.

V and J are TRBV7-9 and TRBJ2-7; perhaps D is TRBD1 or TRBD2 (7 bases each). V lost 3 bases and J lost 3, with 12 bases in between. The CDR3 has 14 amino acids. Germline V gives CDR1 SEHNR, CDR2 FQNEAQ (reference sequence). CDR3 sequence (DNA): TGTGCCAGCAGCTTCGCGGGGGACAGCTACGAGCAGTACTTC. Protein: CASSFAGDSYEQYF.

The rearrangement joins TRBV7-2 to TRBJ2-7, with D tentatively TRBD1 or TRBD2 (6 bases each). The ends were cut back, 1 base at V and 3 bases at J, with 13 bases in the middle. The CDR3 sequence is 15 residues long. Germline-derived CDR1 and CDR2 are SGHTA and FQGNSA. In nucleotides, the CDR3 is TGTGCCAGCAGCTTAGGCGGGACACAATACTACGAGCAGTACGTC. Translated, it gives CASSLGGTQYYEQYV.

The rearrangement links TRBV9 to TRBJ2-5, with D perhaps matching TRBD1 or TRBD2 (5 bases each). Germline V gene data show CDR1 as SGDLS and CDR2 as YYNGEE. Trimming took 0 bases from V and 4 from J, leaving 13 bases between them. The CDR3 has 15 amino acids. The CDR3 region has the DNA TGTGCCAGCAGCGTAGCCGAGGGGTTGCGAGAGACCCAGTACTTC. Protein: CASSVAEGLRETQYF.

This rearrangement joins TRBV29-1 to TRBJ1-1, with D perhaps TRBD1 (6 bases). Germline-derived CDR1 and CDR2 are SQVTM and ANQGSEA. The CDR3 is made up of 13 amino acids. V was clipped by 2 bases and J by 7 bases, with 14 bases between them. The CDR3 nucleotides are TGCAGCGTTGAAATGGGAGGGGGTGGTGAAGCTTTCTTT. It yields the protein CSVEMGGGGEAFF.

The chain recombines TRBV7-9 with TRBJ2-5, with D perhaps TRBD1 (5 bases). Germline V gene sequence: CDR1 SEHNR, CDR2 FQNEAQ (reference sequence). V dropped 5 bases and J dropped 9 bases, with 22 bases sitting between them. This CDR3 contains 15 residues. In nucleotides, the CDR3 is TGTGCCAGCAGCCCCTGGACCGCTTCTCTCAGGGCCCAGTACTTC. Translation: CASSPWTASLRAQYF.

The genes are TRBV20-1 and TRBJ2-7, with 7 nucleotides matching TRBD1. The CDR3 is 20 amino acids. CDR1 is DFQATT, CDR2 SNEGSKA, per germline (reference sequence). Germline trimming cut 4 bases from V and 3 bases from J; bases unmatched to any gene: 27. CDR3 coding DNA: TGCAGTGCTAATCCACTGATACACCGGGACAGAAGGGGACGGGTCTACGAGCAGTACTTC. This codes for CSANPLIHRDRRGRVYEQYF.

The chain links TRBV20-1 to TRBJ1-3; the D is unclear. V lost 5 bases, J lost 0 bases, and 11 bases lay in between. The CDR3 has 14 residues. The germline V gene has CDR1 DFQATT and CDR2 SNEGSKA (reference sequence). CDR3 nucleotides: TGCAGTGCTTCGGACGGTGCCTCTGGAAACACCATATATTTT. This gives the protein CSASDGASGNTIYF.

This clonotype was detected only once. The chain uses TRBV27 and TRBJ2-7; D is perhaps TRBD2 (5 bases). V gave up 3 bases and J gave up 3 bases, with 9 bases separating them. Germline CDR1 reads MNHEY; CDR2 reads SMNVEV (reference sequence). This CDR3 contains 13 residues. The CDR3 DNA is TGTGCCAGCAGTTTTATGGGAGACTACGAGCAGTACTTC. Its protein product is CASSFMGDYEQYF.

The genes are TRBV12-3 or TRBV12-4 and TRBJ2-7; D unresolved. V lost 4 bases and J 3 bases, leaving 4 bases between the germline ends. The CDR3 totals 11 residues. CDR3 DNA: TGTGCCAGCAGTTACGGCTACGAGCAGTACGTC. This encodes CASSYGYEQYV.

The chain employs TRBV15 and TRBJ1-1; D gene ambiguous. The CDR3 loop spans 11 amino acids. Germline loops: CDR1 LNHNV, CDR2 YYDKDF (reference sequence). Trimming took off 8 bases at V and 1 base at J, with 5 bases between the two ends. CDR3 amino acids: CATRGNTEAFF. The CDR3 nucleotides are TGTGCCACCCGGGGGAACACTGAAGCTTTCTTT.